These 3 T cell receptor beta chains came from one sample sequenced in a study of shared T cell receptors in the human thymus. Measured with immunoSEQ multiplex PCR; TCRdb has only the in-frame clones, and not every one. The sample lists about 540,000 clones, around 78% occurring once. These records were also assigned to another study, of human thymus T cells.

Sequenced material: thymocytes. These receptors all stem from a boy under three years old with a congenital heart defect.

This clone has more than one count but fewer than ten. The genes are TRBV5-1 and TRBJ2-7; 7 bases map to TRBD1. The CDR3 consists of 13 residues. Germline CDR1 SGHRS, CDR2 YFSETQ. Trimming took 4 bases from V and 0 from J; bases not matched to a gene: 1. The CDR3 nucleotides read TGCGCCAGCAGCACAGGGGACTCCTACGAGCAGTACTTC. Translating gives CASSTGDSYEQYF.

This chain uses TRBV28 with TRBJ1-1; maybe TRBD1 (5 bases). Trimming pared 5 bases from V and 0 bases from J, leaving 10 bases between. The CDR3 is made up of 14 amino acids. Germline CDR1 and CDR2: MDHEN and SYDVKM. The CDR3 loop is CASSLQDMNTEAFF. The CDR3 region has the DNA TGTGCCAGCAGTCTCCAGGACATGAACACTGAAGCTTTCTTT.

The chain's CDR3 is CASSQGCVGPDEKLFF. In DNA, the CDR3 is TGCGCCAGCAGCCAAGGCTGCGTGGGGCCCGATGAAAAACTGTTTTTT. The chain carries TRBV4-3 and TRBJ1-4; D may be TRBD1 (5 bases). The germline V and J ends were trimmed by 1 base and 6 bases, with 15 bases remaining between them. The CDR3 runs to 16 residues. Looked up from germline, CDR1 is LGHNA and CDR2 is YSLEER.